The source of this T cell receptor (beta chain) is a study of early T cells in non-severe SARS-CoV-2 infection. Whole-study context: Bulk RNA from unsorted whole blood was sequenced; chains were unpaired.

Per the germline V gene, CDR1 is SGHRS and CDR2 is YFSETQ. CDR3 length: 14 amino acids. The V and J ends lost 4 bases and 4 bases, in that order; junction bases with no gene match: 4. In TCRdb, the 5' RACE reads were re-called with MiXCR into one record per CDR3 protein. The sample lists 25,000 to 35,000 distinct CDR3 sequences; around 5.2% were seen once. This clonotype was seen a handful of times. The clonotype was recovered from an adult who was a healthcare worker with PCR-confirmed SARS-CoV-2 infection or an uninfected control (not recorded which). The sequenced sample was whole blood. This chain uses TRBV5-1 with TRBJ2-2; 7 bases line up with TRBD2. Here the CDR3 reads CASSPGGPTGELFF. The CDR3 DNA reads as TGCGCCAGCAGCCCGGGAGGTCCCACCGGGGAGCTGTTTTTT.